This TCR beta chain emerged from a study of shared clonotypes between healthy human individuals. Study as a whole: The study drew on two women and three men aged 18 to 49 as donors. Findings of the study overall: Across a handful of donors, naive CD4 shared 5% to 6.5%, naive CD8 around 3.8%, memory CD4 roughly 2.3%, memory CD8 over 0.3%.

Trimming cost V 1 base and J 7 bases, with 4 bases left between them. Germline values: CDR1 SEHNR, CDR2 FQNEAQ (reference sequence). The CDR3 has 11 residues. About this clone itself: What it binds is unknown.

Original analysis: Filtering differed for immunoSEQ, which gave only junction sequences without quality scores. Using immunoSEQ multiplex PCR, the repertoire was profiled, and TCRdb retains in-frame clones only, with some absent. That table supplies the V and J calls and clone size; D and trimming were determined from the DNA. The sample consists of about 2.3 million clones, about 90% of them appearing once. The source material was naive CD4+ T cells from PBMCs. Subset defined: CD45RA+ positively selected. The rearrangement joins TRBV7-9 to TRBJ2-5, with no clear D. The TCR was taken from a man younger than 35 in good health. Some clones in this sample may be carry-over from other donors' samples. This chain's CDR3 is CASSLEATQYF. The CDR3 bases are TGTGCCAGCAGCTTAGAAGCGACCCAGTACTTC.